The source of this TCR beta chain is a study of T cell responses to AZD1222 COVID-19 vaccine. The study, taken as a whole, reports: Spike-specific TCR breadth and depth were elevated following two AZD1222 doses. Unmutated variant regions reportedly attract nearly half of all spike-specific TCRs. Possibly, clonal diversity was underestimated; donors were largely white British and included more females. There were vaccine-associated CD4 TCRs across spike, dominant at 160-218 and 743-854.

The ends were cut back, 6 bases at V and 0 bases at J, with 17 bases in the middle. The CDR3 spans 16 residues. Germline V gene data show CDR1 as LGHNA and CDR2 as YNFKEQ. In the case of this clone: What it binds is not known.

TCRdb's copy holds only in-frame clones and misses some; the assay was immunoSEQ multiplex PCR. This table has 150,000 to 200,000 clones, 90% appearing once. The clonotype was recovered from an adult in good health. The chain has TRBV4-2 and TRBJ1-1; possible D gene TRBD1, 6 bases. Here the sequenced sample was peripheral blood, taken on day 0 of AZD1222 vaccination. The CDR3 spells CASSSQGSSVNTEAFF. In DNA form, the CDR3 reads TGTGCCAGCAGTTCACAGGGTTCAAGTGTGAACACTGAAGCTTTCTTT.